This T cell receptor (beta chain) was obtained from a study of glioma-infiltrating T cells. This CDR3 contains 16 residues. V lost 6 bases to trimming and J lost 2 bases, with 16 bases between them. As for this clonotype: The antigen remains undetermined.

Notes on the study in general: Only very few CDR3 sequences appeared in both tissue and blood. Non-neoplastic patients had below-expected tissue-blood divergence, while all gliomas exceeded expectation.

Amplification of TCR alpha and beta CDR3 regions from RNA used iRepertoire nested multiplex PCR. Input was about 95-400 ng of tissue mRNA or PBMC total RNA. TCRdb recomputed calls from the multiplex PCR reads with MiXCR, one row per CDR3 protein. The sample yields 10,000 to 15,000 distinct CDR3 sequences, around 27% seen once. This TCR derives from a human donor with low-grade glioma or glioblastoma, undergoing nonglioma brain surgery, or in good health (not recorded which). The specimen sequenced was glioma tissue, nonneoplastic brain tissue, or PBMCs (not recorded which). V and J are TRBV12-3 or TRBV12-4 and TRBJ2-2; D gene uncertain. The CDR3 here is CASSDTRWSNTGELFF. The CDR3 DNA is TGTGCCAGCAGCGACACTCGCTGGTCAAACACCGGGGAGCTGTTTTTT.